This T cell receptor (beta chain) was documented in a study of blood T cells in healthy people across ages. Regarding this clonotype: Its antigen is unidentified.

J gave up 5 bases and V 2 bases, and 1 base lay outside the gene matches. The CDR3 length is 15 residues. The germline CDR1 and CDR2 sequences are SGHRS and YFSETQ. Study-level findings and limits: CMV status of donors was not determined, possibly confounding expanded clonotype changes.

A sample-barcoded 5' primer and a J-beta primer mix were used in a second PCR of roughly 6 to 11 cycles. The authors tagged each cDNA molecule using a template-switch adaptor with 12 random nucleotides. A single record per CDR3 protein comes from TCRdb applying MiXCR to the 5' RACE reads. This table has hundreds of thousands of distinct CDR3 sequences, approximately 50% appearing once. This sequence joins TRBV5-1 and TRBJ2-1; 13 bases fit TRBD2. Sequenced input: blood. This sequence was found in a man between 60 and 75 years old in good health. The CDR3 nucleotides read TGCGCCAGCAGCTTCGGACTAGCGGGGGACAATGAGCAGTTCTTC. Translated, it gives CASSFGLAGDNEQFF.